This T cell receptor (beta chain) was found in a study of neoadjuvant anti-PD-1 for oral cavity cancer. On the study more broadly: Before surgery, most patients got three to four biweekly 3 mg/kg nivolumab doses.

The V gene lost 2 bases and the J gene lost 5 bases, with 18 bases spanning the gap. Germline V gives CDR1 SGHDN, CDR2 FVKESK. This CDR3 is built from 16 residues. Patients had newly diagnosed, untreated stage II-IVA oral cavity squamous cell carcinoma. Patients had HPV-negative, locally advanced oral cavity squamous cell carcinoma. Survey sequencing of tumors mostly used roughly 4.8 ug DNA, two replicates. Clones were sequenced by immunoSEQ multiplex PCR, and TCRdb holds only the in-frame ones, with some missing. The sample contains some 12,000 clones, 64% of which appear only once. V and J are TRBV14 and TRBJ1-2; possible D gene TRBD1, 5 bases. The receptor comes from a person aged 40 to 85 with oral cavity squamous cell carcinoma. The donor label of this sample is uncertain. Material: tumor tissue, obtained before nivolumab (anti-PD-1) treatment. CDR3 residues: CASSQRVVAGRYGYTF. CDR3 DNA: TGTGCCAGCAGCCAACGCGTGGTAGCAGGGAGGTATGGCTACACCTTC.